The 14 T cell receptor beta chains below were found in one sample sequenced in a study of T cell responses to AZD1222 COVID-19 vaccine. Generated by immunoSEQ multiplex PCR, the TCRdb table keeps only in-frame clones and is missing some. The data show almost 95,000 clones, with approximately 81% seen just once and roughly 4.7% held by the top ten. The sample in question was peripheral blood, obtained 28 days after the second AZD1222 dose. The receptor source for this set is an adult who received the AZD1222 COVID-19 vaccine.

The gene calls are TRBV6-5 and TRBJ1-4, with 8 bases lining up with TRBD1. The CDR3 runs to 13 residues. Germline CDR1 MNHEY, CDR2 SVGAGI. V lost 10 bases to trimming and J lost 5 bases; unmatched junction nucleotides: 6. The CDR3 nucleotides read TGTGCCACCAAATGGACAGGGAATGAAAAACTGTTTTTT. This codes for CATKWTGNEKLFF.

The chain employs TRBV18 and TRBJ2-3, with 13 bases aligning to TRBD2. V lost 3 bases and J lost 3; bases outside the gene matches: 6. Germline assignment: CDR1 KGHSH and CDR2 LQKENI. This CDR3 contains 17 residues. The CDR3 DNA follows: TGTGCCAGCTCACCCTGGACTAGCGGGGGCGGTACAGATACGCAGTATTTT. Translating it yields CASSPWTSGGGTDTQYF.

The V and J genes are TRBV19 and TRBJ1-1; weak D call: TRBD1 (6 bases). The CDR3 length is 13 residues. Trimming took off 7 bases at V and 7 bases at J, with 16 bases between the two ends. The V gene's germline CDR1 is LNHDA and CDR2 SQIVND (reference sequence). For the CDR3, the DNA is TGTGCCAGTAAGCCTTTGGGGGCCTATGAAGCTTTCTTT. Residues: CASKPLGAYEAFF.

This clone was seen a single time. The V call is TRBV2, the J call TRBJ1-6; tentatively, D is TRBD1 (6 bases). The germline gives CDR1 SNHLY, CDR2 FYNNEI. With 2 bases removed from V and 10 bases from J, the gap between germline ends came to 12 bases. This CDR3 spans 14 amino acids. CDR3 loop: CASSEITGYSPLHF. The CDR3 coding sequence is TGTGCCAGCAGTGAAATCACAGGGTACTCACCCCTCCACTTT.

J is TRBJ1-2 and V is TRBV5-4; perhaps TRBD1 as D (5 bases). Germline CDR1 SGHNT, CDR2 YYREEE (reference sequence). The V end was cut by 2 bases, the J end by 4 bases, with 9 bases between. The CDR3 consists of 13 residues. The CDR3 DNA reads as TGTGCCAGCAGCTTCGGGGGTAGCTATGGCTACACCTTC. As protein: CASSFGGSYGYTF.

CDR3 DNA sequence: TGTGCCAGCATAGGGTGGGGCAGGGTCCACGAGCAGTACTTC. Translating it yields CASIGWGRVHEQYF. This chain connects TRBV2 to TRBJ2-7, with D tentatively TRBD1 (5 bases). Trimming pared 7 bases from V and 5 bases from J, leaving 18 bases between. Germline CDR1 is SNHLY and CDR2 is FYNNEI. The CDR3 extends over 14 amino acids.

This clone has more than one count but fewer than ten. The V call is TRBV5-1, the J call TRBJ2-5; 11 bases line up with TRBD2. The germline gives CDR1 SGHRS, CDR2 YFSETQ. The CDR3 spans 14 residues. Losses at the gene ends were 5 bases for V and 4 bases for J; bases not matched to a gene: 4. DNA for the CDR3: TGCGCCAGCAGATCCGGACTAGCGGGAGAGACCCAGTACTTC. Its protein is CASRSGLAGETQYF.

This clone has a single count. CDR3 protein: CASSERQGGNRVNEQFF. The CDR3 DNA is TGCGCCAGCAGTGAGAGACAGGGGGGGAACAGGGTCAATGAGCAGTTCTTC. The chain is built from TRBV10-1 and TRBJ2-1; 9 bases align to TRBD1. The trim removed 2 bases at V and 6 bases at J, leaving 11 bases unmatched. The CDR3 is 17 amino acids. Germline V lookup: CDR1 WNHNN, CDR2 SYGVQD (reference sequence).

The J gene is TRBJ2-3, the V gene TRBV20-1, with D uncertain. The CDR3 runs to 11 residues. Trimming took off 6 bases at V and 6 bases at J, with 10 bases between the two ends. Germline assignment: CDR1 DFQATT and CDR2 SNEGSKA (reference sequence). The CDR3 region is CSALGIDTQYF. CDR3 coding DNA: TGCAGTGCCTTGGGCATCGATACGCAGTATTTT.

The chain employs TRBV29-1 and TRBJ2-7; tentative D call: TRBD1 (5 bases). This CDR3 has 13 residues. Trimming shortened V by 8 bases and J by 2 bases, and 16 bases separated the two germline ends. Germline CDR1 SQVTM, CDR2 ANQGSEA. CDR3 residues: CSLHRLGPYEQYF. The CDR3 bases are TGCAGCTTACACAGGTTAGGTCCCTACGAGCAGTACTTC.

This clone was picked up one time. The chain employs TRBV15 and TRBJ1-3, with D maybe TRBD1 (5 bases). Germline CDR1 reads LNHNV; CDR2 reads YYDKDF (reference sequence). CDR3 length equals 18 residues. The V end was cut by 0 bases, the J end by 4 bases, with 19 bases between. The CDR3 nucleotides are TGTGCCACCAGCAGAGATTACGGGACTACAACTGCAGGAAACACCATATATTTT. This translates into CATSRDYGTTTAGNTIYF.

V and J are TRBV19 and TRBJ2-5, with D possibly called TRBD1 or TRBD2 (5 bases each). This CDR3 comprises 14 residues. Per the germline V gene, CDR1 is LNHDA and CDR2 is SQIVND (reference sequence). V dropped 8 bases and J dropped 5 bases, with 18 bases sitting between them. This chain's CDR3 is CASRKPGAGETQYF. The CDR3 nucleotides are TGTGCCAGTCGGAAGCCCGGGGCCGGGGAGACCCAGTACTTC.

V and J are TRBV19 and TRBJ1-1; D not resolved. Germline loops: CDR1 LNHDA, CDR2 SQIVND (reference sequence). V was pared by 4 bases and J by 4 bases, with 10 bases between. The CDR3 spans 13 residues. DNA for the CDR3: TGTGCCAGTAGTACCTCCCGTAGCACTGAAGCTTTCTTT. It codes for CASSTSRSTEAFF.

The chain links TRBV11-2 to TRBJ1-2; D call uncertain. V was shortened by 4 bases and J by 6 bases, with 15 bases between the two germline ends. This CDR3 spans 14 amino acids. Per germline, CDR1 SGHAT and CDR2 FQNNGV. For the CDR3, the DNA is TGTGCCAGCAGCTCAAGAACAAACTGGCATGGCTACACCTTC. Protein: CASSSRTNWHGYTF.